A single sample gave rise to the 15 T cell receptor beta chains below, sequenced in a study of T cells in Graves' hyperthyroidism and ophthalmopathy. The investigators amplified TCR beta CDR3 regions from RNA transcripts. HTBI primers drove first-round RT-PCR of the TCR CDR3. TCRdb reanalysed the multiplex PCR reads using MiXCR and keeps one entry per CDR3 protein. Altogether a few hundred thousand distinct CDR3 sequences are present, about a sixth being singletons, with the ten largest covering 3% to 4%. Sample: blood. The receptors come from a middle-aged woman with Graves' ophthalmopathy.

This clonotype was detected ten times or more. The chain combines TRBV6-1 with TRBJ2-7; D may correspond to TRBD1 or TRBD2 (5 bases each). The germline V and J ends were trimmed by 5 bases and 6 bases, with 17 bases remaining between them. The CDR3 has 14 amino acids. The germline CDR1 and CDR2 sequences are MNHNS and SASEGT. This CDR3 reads CASSRGPGRVEQYF. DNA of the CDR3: TGTGCCAGCAGTCGGGGTCCAGGGCGGGTCGAGCAGTACTTC.

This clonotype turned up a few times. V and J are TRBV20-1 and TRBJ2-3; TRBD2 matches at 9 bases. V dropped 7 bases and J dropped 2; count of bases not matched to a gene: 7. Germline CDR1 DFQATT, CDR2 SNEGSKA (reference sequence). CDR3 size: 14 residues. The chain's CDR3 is CSGEAGGYTDTQYF. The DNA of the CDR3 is TGCAGTGGAGAAGCGGGGGGTTACACAGATACGCAGTATTTT.

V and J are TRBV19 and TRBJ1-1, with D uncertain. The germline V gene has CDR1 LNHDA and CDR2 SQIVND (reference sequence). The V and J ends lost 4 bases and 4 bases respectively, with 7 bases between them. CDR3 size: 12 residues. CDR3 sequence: CASSTFGTEAFF. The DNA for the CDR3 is TGTGCCAGTAGTACATTCGGCACTGAAGCTTTCTTT.

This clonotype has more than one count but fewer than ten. CDR3 coding DNA: TGTGCCAGCAGTCCCCCGGGGCTGCTCCGGGACAGAGGACAAGAGACCCAGTACTTC. Protein: CASSPPGLLRDRGQETQYF. This chain connects TRBV6-1 to TRBJ2-5; 7 bases are shared with TRBD1. The V gene's germline CDR1 is MNHNS and CDR2 SASEGT. This CDR3 has 19 amino acids. The V and J ends lost 5 bases and 2 bases, in that order; junction bases with no gene match: 20.

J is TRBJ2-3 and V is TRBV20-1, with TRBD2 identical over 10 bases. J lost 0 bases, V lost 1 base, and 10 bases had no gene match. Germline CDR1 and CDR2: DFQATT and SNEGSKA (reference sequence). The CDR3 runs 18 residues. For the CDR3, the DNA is TGCAGTGCTAGAGGGTCCCTAGCGGGAGCCTTTAGCACAGATACGCAGTATTTT. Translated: CSARGSLAGAFSTDTQYF.

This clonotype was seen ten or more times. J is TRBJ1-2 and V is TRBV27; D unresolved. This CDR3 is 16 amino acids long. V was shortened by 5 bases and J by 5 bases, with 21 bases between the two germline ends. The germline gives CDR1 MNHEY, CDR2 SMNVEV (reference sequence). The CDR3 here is CASSRAPGPSFYGYTF. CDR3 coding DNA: TGTGCCAGCAGTCGAGCTCCGGGCCCGTCCTTTTATGGCTACACCTTC.

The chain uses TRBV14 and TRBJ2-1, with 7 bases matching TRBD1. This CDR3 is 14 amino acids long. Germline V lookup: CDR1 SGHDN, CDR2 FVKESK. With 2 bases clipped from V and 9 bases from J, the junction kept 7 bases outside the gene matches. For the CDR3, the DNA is TGTGCCAGCAGCCAATCACAGGGGTCCGGTGAGCAGTTCTTC. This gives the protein CASSQSQGSGEQFF.

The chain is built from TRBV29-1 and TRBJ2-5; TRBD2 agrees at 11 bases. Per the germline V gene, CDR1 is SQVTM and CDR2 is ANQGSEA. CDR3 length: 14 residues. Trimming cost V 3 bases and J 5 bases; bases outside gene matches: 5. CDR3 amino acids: CSVDLTSGTETQYF. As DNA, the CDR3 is TGCAGCGTTGACTTGACTAGCGGGACGGAGACCCAGTACTTC.

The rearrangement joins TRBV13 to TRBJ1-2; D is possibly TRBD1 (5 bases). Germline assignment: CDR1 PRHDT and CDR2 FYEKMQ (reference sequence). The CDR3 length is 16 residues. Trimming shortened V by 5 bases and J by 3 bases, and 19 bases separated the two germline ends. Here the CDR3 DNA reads TGTGCCAGCAGCGGAGGGACGGCCAGCCCTTACTATGGCTACACCTTC. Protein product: CASSGGTASPYYGYTF. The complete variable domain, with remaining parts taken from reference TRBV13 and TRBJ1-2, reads AAGVIQSPRHLIKEKRETATLKCYPIPRHDTVYWYQQGPGQDPQFLISFYEKMQSDKGSIPDRFSAQQFSDYHSELNMSSLELGDSALYFCASSGGTASPYYGYTFGSGTRLTVV.

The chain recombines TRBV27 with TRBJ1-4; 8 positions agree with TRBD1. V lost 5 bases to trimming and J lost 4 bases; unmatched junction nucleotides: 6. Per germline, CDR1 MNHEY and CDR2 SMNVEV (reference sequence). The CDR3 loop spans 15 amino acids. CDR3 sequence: CASSTGGGGNEKLFF. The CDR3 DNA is TGTGCCAGCAGTACAGGGGGAGGGGGTAATGAAAAACTGTTTTTT.

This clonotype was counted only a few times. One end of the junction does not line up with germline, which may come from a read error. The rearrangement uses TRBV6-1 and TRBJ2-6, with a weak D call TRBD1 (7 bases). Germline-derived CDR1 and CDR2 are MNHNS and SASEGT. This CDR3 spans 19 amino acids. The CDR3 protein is CTSSGFGQARGSGANVLTF. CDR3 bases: TGTACCAGCAGTGGTTTTGGACAGGCGCGGGGCTCTGGGGCCAACGTCCTGACTTTC.

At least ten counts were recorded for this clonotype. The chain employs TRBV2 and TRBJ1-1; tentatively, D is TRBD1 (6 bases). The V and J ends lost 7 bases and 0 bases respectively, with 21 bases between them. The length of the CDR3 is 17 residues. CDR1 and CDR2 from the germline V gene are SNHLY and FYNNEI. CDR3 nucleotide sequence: TGTGCCAGCACCGGAGGACTGACAGGCCTTGTGAACACTGAAGCTTTCTTT. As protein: CASTGGLTGLVNTEAFF.

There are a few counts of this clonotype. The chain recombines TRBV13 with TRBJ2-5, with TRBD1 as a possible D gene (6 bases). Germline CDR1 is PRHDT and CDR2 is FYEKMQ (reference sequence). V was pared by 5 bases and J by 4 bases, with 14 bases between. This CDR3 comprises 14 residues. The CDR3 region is CASSPRQAGETQYF. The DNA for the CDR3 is TGTGCCAGCAGCCCTCGACAGGCGGGAGAGACCCAGTACTTC.

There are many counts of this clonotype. The CDR3 is CASSLGASASNTEAFF. In DNA form, the CDR3 reads TGCGCCAGCAGCTTGGGCGCGTCGGCTTCGAACACTGAAGCTTTCTTT. The chain employs TRBV5-1 and TRBJ1-1; D is unclear. The germline V gene has CDR1 SGHRS and CDR2 YFSETQ. The length of the CDR3 is 16 residues. Trimming removed 0 bases at V and 1 base at J, with 13 bases between.

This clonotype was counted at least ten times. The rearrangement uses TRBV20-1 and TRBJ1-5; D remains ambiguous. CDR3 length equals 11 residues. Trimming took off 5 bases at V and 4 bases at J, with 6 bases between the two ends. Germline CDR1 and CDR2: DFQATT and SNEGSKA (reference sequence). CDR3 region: CSAGMNQPQHF. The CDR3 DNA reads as TGCAGTGCTGGGATGAATCAGCCCCAGCATTTT.